Listed below are T cell receptor beta chains from one sample, sequenced in a study of OX40 agonist ivuxolimab in advanced cancers. Repertoires were generated with immunoSEQ multiplex PCR, while TCRdb's copy carries only in-frame clones and drops some. Found here are 65,000 to 85,000 clones, about 88% of them singletons; the top ten hold roughly 2.5%. The sample consisted of CD4+ or CD8+ T cells sorted from blood, taken in a trial of the OX40 agonist ivuxolimab. The receptor set was obtained from an adult with an advanced solid tumor such as melanoma, head and neck, liver or kidney cancer. The CDR3 runs from the conserved cysteine through the conserved F or W. Each record gives: V gene, J gene, clone size, CDR3 protein. A row's size may be missing; if present it is once, few, many or a size class.

TRBV19	TRBJ2-3	NA	CASSISRLITDTQYF
TRBV5-4	TRBJ2-1	NA	CASSSRTATSYNEQFF
TRBV5-1	TRBJ2-3	medium-sized	CASTNTDTQYF
TRBV4-1	TRBJ2-1	NA	CASSQGPNRGVGYNEQFF
TRBV15	TRBJ1-4	NA	CATSREDGQQVATNEKLFF
TRBV11-1	TRBJ2-5	NA	CASSLAWAGDETQYF
TRBV28	TRBJ2-2	NA	CASSLWRRSNTGELFF
TRBV7-3	TRBJ2-3	NA	CASSLRGLAGNTDTQYF
TRBV18	TRBJ2-5	NA	CASSPPAKETQYF
TRBV5-1	TRBJ2-1	NA	CASSSCSGGACEQFF
TRBV18	TRBJ1-6	once	CASSGTGDNSPLHF
TRBV5-1	TRBJ2-5	few	CASSPGGGLIETQYF
TRBV9	TRBJ2-3	NA	CASSVGLTPETDTQYF
TRBV6-6	TRBJ2-1	NA	CAGSTGTDNEQFF
TRBV5-6	TRBJ2-3	NA	CASSSSSTDTQYF
TRBV5-1	TRBJ2-5	NA	CASSTGTGKETQYF
TRBV7-2	TRBJ1-5	NA	CASSLAGDSHQPQHF
TRBV5-6	TRBJ1-2	few	CASSPGQSYGYTF
TRBV5-1	TRBJ1-1	NA	CASGGRLNTEAFF
TRBV11-2	TRBJ1-3	once	CASSLIRQGNSGNTIYF
TRBV5-6	TRBJ1-4	NA	CASSLVYRQGAEKLFF
TRBV7-2	TRBJ1-4	NA	CASSSGLTNEKLFF
TRBV5-6	TRBJ2-2	NA	CASSLRRSGVYNTGELFF
TRBV18	TRBJ1-6	NA	CASSPDTGVNSPLHF
TRBV5-6	TRBJ2-1	NA	CASSRRRELLF
TRBV5-5	TRBJ1-4	NA	CASSLMGEKLFF
TRBV6-5	TRBJ1-5	NA	CASSPGGLNYQPQHF
TRBV19	TRBJ1-5	NA	CASSRGLGNQPQHF
TRBV29-1	TRBJ1-2	NA	CSASRTGDYGYTF
TRBV7-2	TRBJ1-1	NA	CASSLGSNPGAFF
TRBV7-3	TRBJ2-1	NA	CASSYVGLYNEQFF
TRBV28	TRBJ2-5	NA	CASSPTGTAARGTQYF
TRBV18	TRBJ2-5	NA	CASSPLGQGYETQYF
TRBV11-2	TRBJ1-4	few	CASSLSRRGGEKLFF
TRBV29-1	TRBJ2-1	once	CSVLGTSGANEQFF
TRBV21-1	TRBJ1-1	NA	CASSKGSRKYTEAFF
TRBV15	TRBJ2-7	NA	CATSRDITYEQYF
TRBV2	TRBJ2-7	NA	CASKLGGTFDEQYF
TRBV2	TRBJ2-3	NA	CASSEGGVTTDTQYF
TRBV7-2	TRBJ2-3	NA	CASSPGLETDTQYF
TRBV7-8	TRBJ1-3	NA	CASSSLYSRGNVPWAGNTIYF
TRBV28	TRBJ2-1	NA	CASGLPQGAKFF
TRBV5-4	TRBJ1-4	NA	CASSLKLGNEKLFF
TRBV28	TRBJ1-2	NA	CASSYSMSRGGYTF
TRBV2	TRBJ2-7	NA	CASSAVAGSSYEQYF
TRBV12-2	TRBJ2-5	NA	CASRLVATLGGTGGQETQYF
TRBV29-1	NA	NA	CSVRQGPYEQYF
TRBV30	TRBJ2-6	NA	CAWSRGTGANVLTF
TRBV28	TRBJ2-7	NA	CASSLSMGRPAYEQYF
TRBV10-3	TRBJ1-6	NA	CAIKGGAVNSPLHF
TRBV7-2	TRBJ1-2	NA	CASSLGFYGYTF
TRBV5-6	TRBJ2-3	once	CATSKSWAGSQYF
TRBV5-4	TRBJ1-2	NA	CASSPDSLSDYGYTF
TRBV5-6	TRBJ1-2	NA	CASSPDIGAYGYTF
TRBV6-5	TRBJ2-2	NA	CATYRGRTGELFF